This T cell receptor beta chain was recovered during a study of blood T cell repertoires in COVID-19. Study-wide context: T cells, B-cell-depleted T cells, or PBMCs provided the cDNA or gDNA that served as material.

The CDR3 spans 15 residues. CDR1 is SGDLS and CDR2 is YYNGEE in the germline V gene. Trimming pared 3 bases from V and 0 bases from J, leaving 9 bases between. The authors' processing: From reference gene primer amplification, estimates of nucleated cell counts were derived. The method was immunoSEQ multiplex PCR; TCRdb's version includes in-frame clones alone and lacks a portion of them. That table is the source of V, J and clone size, and D and trimming were worked out from the DNA. The sample lists tens of thousands of clones; around four fifths were seen once. The J gene is TRBJ1-4, the V gene TRBV9, with D maybe TRBD1 (6 bases). This clonotype originated in a woman between 55 and 75 years old with acute or convalescent COVID-19. The sequenced sample consisted of peripheral blood. The CDR3 DNA is TGTGCCAGCAGCGCCGGGACAACAACTAATGAAAAACTGTTTTTT. This codes for CASSAGTTTNEKLFF.